The clone carrying this TCR beta chain was found many times. Its antigen is not identified. V lost 7 bases and J 3 bases, leaving 10 bases between the germline ends. The CDR3 is made up of 13 amino acids. Per the germline V gene, CDR1 is MNHNY and CDR2 is SVGAGI (reference sequence). This entry comes from a study of neurological immune-mediated disorders. General study points: Private repertoires in all groups were suggested, as expanded clones shared no CDR3 amino acid sequences across subjects.

MiXCR, applied by TCRdb to the 5' RACE reads, yields one record per CDR3 protein. Of about 46,000 distinct CDR3 sequences listed, about 1.8% are singletons. The TCR comes from a middle-aged woman with multiple sclerosis. The sequencing input was PBMCs. The chain is built from TRBV6-6 and TRBJ1-3; D unclear. The CDR3 sequence: CASTLLGGNTIYF. CDR3 bases: TGTGCCAGCACCCTACTAGGTGGAAACACCATATATTTT.